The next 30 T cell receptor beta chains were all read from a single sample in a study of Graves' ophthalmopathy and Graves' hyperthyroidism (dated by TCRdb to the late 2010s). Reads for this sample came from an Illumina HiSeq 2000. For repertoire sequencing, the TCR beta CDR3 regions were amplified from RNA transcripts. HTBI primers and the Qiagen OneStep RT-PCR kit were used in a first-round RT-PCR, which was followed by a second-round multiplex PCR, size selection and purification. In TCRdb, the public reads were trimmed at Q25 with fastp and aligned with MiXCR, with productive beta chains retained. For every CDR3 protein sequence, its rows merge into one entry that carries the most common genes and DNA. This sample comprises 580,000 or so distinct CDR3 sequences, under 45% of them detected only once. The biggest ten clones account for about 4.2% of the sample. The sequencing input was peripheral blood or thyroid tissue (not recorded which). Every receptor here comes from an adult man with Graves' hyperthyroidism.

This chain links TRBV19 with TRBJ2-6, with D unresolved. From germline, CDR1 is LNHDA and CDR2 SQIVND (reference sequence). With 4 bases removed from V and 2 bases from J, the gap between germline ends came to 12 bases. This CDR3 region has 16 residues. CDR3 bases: TGTGCCAGTAGTAGAAAGGGTTCTACTGGGGCCAACGTCCTGACTTTC. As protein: CASSRKGSTGANVLTF.

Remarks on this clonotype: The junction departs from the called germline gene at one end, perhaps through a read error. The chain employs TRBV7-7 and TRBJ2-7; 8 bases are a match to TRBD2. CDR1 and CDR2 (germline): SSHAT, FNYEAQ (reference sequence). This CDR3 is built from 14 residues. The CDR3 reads CASSLAGLVDEQYF. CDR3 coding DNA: TGTGCTAGCAGCTTAGCGGGACTAGTCGACGAGCAGTACTTC.

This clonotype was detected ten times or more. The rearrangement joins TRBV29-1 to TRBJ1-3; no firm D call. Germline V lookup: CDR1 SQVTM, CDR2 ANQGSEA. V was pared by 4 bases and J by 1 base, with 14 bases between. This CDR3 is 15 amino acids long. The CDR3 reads CSVAGFRSSGNTIYF. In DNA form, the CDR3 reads TGCAGCGTTGCCGGCTTTCGGTCGTCTGGAAACACCATATATTTT.

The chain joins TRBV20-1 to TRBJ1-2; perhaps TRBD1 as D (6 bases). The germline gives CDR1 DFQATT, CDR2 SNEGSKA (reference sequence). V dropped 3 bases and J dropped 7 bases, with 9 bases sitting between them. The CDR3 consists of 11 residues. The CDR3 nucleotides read TGCAGTGCTAGGCGCAGGGGTGGCTACACCTTC. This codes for CSARRRGGYTF.

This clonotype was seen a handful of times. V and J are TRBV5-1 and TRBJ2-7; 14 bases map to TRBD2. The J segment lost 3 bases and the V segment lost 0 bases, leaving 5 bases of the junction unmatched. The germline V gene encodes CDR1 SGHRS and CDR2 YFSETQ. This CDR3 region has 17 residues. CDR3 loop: CASSLAPGLAGDYEQYF. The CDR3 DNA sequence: TGCGCCAGCAGCTTGGCCCCGGGACTAGCGGGAGACTACGAGCAGTACTTC.

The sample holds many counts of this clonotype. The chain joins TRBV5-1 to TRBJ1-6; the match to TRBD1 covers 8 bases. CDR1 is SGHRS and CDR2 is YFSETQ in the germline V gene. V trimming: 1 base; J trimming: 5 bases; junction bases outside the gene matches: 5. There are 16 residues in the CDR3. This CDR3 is CASSLTTGANNSPLHF. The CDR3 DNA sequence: TGCGCCAGCAGCTTGACGACAGGGGCGAATAATTCACCCCTCCACTTT.

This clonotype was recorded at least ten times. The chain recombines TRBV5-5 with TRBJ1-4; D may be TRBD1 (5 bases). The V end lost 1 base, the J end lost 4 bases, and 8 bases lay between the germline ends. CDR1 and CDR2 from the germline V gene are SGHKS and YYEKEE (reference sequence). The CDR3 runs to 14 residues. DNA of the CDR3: TGTGCCAGCAGCTTGCGACAGATTAATGAAAAACTGTTTTTT. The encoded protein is CASSLRQINEKLFF.

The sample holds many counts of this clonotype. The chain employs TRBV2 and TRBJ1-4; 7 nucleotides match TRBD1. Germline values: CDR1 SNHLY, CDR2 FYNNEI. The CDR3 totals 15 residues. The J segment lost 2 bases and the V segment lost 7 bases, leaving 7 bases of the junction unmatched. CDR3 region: CASNLNRGTNEKLFF. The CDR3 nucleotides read TGTGCCAGCAACCTCAACAGGGGCACTAATGAAAAACTGTTTTTT.

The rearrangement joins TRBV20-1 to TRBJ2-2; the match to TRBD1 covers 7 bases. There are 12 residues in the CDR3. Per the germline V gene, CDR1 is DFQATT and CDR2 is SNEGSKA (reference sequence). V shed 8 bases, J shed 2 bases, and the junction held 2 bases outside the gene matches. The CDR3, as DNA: TGCAGTCGGGACAGCAACACCGGGGAGCTGTTTTTT. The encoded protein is CSRDSNTGELFF.

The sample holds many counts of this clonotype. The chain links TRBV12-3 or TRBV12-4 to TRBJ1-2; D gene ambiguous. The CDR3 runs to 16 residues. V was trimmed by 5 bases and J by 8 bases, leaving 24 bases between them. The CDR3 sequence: CASSPYRAGSRQGYTF. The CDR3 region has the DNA TGTGCCAGCAGTCCTTATCGGGCGGGCAGCCGTCAGGGCTACACCTTC.

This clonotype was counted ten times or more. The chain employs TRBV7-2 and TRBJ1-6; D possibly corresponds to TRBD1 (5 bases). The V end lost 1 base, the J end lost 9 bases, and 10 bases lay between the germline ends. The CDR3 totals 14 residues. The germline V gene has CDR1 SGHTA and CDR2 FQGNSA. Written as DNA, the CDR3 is TGTGCCAGCAGCTTAGTGGGGACGGGTTCACCCCTCCACTTT. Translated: CASSLVGTGSPLHF.

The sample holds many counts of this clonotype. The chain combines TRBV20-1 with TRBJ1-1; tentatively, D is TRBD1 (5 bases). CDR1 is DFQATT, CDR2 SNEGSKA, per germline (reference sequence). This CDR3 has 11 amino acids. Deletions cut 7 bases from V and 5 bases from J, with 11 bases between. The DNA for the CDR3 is TGCAGTGTTCGGGGGAAGACTGAAGCTTTCTTT. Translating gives CSVRGKTEAFF.

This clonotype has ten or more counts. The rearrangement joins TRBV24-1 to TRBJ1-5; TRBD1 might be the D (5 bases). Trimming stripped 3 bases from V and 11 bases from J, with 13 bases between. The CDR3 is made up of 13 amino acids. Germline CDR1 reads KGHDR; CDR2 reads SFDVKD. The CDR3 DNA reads TGTGCCACCAGTGATCCGCGGGAGGGGACCCAGCATTTT. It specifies CATSDPREGTQHF.

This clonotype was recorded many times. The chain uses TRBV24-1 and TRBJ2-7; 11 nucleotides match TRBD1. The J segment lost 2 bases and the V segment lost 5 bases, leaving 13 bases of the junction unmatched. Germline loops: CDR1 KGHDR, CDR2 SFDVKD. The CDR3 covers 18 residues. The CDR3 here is CATSGNRGQGALAYEQYF. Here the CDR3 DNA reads TGTGCCACCAGTGGAAATCGTGGACAGGGGGCACTAGCCTACGAGCAGTACTTC.

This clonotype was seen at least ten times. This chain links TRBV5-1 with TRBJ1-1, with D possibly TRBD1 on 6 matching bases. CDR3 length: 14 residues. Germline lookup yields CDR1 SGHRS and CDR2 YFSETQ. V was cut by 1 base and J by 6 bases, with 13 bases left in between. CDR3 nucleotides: TGCGCCAGCAGCTTGAGGGGGAGGGACGCTGAAGCTTTCTTT. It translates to CASSLRGRDAEAFF.

CDR3 in amino acids: CASSDVGMGNEQFF. The CDR3 DNA is TGTGCCAGCAGTGATGTTGGTATGGGCAATGAGCAGTTCTTC. The rearrangement links TRBV6-5 to TRBJ2-1; D remains unclear. The CDR3 consists of 14 residues. Trimming took 5 bases from V and 6 from J, leaving 14 bases between them. In germline, CDR1 is MNHEY, CDR2 SVGAGI.

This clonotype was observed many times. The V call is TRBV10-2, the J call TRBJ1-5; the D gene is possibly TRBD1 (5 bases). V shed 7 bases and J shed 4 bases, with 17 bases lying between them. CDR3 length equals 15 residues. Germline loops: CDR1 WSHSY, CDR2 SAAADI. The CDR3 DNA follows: TGCGCCAGCATAGATCGGACAAATTCTAATCAGCCCCAGCATTTT. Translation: CASIDRTNSNQPQHF.

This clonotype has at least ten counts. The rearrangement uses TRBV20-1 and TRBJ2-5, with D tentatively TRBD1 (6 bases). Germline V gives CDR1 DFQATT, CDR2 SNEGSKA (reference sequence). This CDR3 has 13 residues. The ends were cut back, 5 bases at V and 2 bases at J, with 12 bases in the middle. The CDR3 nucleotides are TGCAGTGCTCAATTGACAGGACAAGAGACCCAGTACTTC. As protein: CSAQLTGQETQYF.

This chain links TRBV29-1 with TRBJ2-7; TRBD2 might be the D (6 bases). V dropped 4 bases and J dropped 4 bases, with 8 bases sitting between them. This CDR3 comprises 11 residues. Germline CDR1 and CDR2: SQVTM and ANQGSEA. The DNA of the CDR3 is TGCAGCGTTGCCAGCGGGTACGAGCAGTACTTC. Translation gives CSVASGYEQYF.

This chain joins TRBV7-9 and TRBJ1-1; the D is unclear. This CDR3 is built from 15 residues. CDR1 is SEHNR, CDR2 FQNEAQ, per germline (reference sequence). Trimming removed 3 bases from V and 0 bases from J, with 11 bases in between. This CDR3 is CASSLDPRMNTEAFF. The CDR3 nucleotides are TGTGCCAGCAGCTTGGACCCGAGAATGAACACTGAAGCTTTCTTT.

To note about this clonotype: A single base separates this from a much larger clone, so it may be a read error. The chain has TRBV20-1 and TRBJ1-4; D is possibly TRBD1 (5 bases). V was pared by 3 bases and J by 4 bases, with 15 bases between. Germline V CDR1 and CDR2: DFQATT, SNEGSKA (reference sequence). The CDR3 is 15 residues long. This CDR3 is CSARDYGDLNEKLFF. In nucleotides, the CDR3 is TGCAGTGCTAGGGATTACGGGGACCTTAATGAAAAACTGTTTTTT.

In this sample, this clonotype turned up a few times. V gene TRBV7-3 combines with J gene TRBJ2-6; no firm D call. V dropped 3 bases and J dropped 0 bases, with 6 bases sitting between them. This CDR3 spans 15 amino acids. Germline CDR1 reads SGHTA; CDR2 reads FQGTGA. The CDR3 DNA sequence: TGTGCCAGCAGCTTCCAGCACTCTGGGGCCAACGTCCTGACTTTC. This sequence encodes CASSFQHSGANVLTF.

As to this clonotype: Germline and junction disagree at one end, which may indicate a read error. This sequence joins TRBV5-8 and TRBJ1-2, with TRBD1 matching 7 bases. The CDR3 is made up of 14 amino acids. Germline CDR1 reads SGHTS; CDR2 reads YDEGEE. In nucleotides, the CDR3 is TGCGCCAGCAGCGGGGGACAGAAAGAATATGGCTACACCTTC. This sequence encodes CASSGGQKEYGYTF.

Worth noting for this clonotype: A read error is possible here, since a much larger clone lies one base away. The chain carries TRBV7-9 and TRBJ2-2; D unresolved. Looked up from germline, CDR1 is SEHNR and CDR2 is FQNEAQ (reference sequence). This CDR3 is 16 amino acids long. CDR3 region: CAGSLGPQVNTGELFF. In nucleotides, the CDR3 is TGTGCCGGCAGCTTAGGACCTCAGGTTAACACCGGGGAGCTGTTTTTT.

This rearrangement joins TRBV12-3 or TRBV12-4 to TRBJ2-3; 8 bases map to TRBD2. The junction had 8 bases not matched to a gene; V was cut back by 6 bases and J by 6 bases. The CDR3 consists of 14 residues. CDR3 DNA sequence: TGTGCCAGCAGATTCAGCGGGAGCAGTGATACGCAGTATTTT. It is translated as CASRFSGSSDTQYF.

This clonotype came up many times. For the CDR3, the DNA is TGCGCCAGCAGCCAAGATTGGGCAGGTGGAGGAATGTATGGCTACACCTTC. Protein sequence: CASSQDWAGGGMYGYTF. The chain has TRBV4-1 and TRBJ1-2, with no clear D. There are 17 residues in the CDR3. Trimming removed 0 bases at V and 5 bases at J, with 19 bases between. The germline V gene has CDR1 MGHRA and CDR2 YSYEKL.

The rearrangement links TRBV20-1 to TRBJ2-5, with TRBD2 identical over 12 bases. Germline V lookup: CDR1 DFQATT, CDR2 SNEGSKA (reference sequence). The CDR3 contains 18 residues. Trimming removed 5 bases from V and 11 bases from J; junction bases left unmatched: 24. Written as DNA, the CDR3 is TGCAGTGCTTCCCCACTAGCGGGAGGAGGTCGTAAACTCATTGAGCAGTACTTC. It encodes CSASPLAGGGRKLIEQYF.

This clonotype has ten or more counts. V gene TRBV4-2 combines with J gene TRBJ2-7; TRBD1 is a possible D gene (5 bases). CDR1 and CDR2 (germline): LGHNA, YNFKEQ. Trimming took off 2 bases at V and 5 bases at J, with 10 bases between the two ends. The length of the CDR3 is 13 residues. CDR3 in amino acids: CASSQFDRNEQYF. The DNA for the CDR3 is TGTGCCAGCAGCCAATTTGACAGAAACGAGCAGTACTTC.

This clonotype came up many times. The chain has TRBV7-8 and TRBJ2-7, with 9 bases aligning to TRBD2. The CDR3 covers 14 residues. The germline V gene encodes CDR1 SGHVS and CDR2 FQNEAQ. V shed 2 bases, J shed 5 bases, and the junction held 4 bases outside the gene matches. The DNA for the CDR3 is TGTGCCAGCAGCTTATGGCAGCGGGGGGACGAGCAGTACTTC. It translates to CASSLWQRGDEQYF.

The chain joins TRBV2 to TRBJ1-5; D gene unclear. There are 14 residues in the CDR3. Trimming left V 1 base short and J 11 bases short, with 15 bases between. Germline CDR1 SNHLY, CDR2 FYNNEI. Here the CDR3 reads CASSEGVYQETQHF. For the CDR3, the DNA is TGTGCCAGCAGTGAAGGGGTTTACCAAGAGACCCAGCATTTT. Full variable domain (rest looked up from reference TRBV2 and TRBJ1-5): EPEVTQTPSHQVTQMGQEVILRCVPISNHLYFYWYRQILGQKVEFLVSFYNNEISEKSEIFDDQFSVERPDGSNFTLKIRSTKLEDSAMYFCASSEGVYQETQHFGDGTRLSIL.